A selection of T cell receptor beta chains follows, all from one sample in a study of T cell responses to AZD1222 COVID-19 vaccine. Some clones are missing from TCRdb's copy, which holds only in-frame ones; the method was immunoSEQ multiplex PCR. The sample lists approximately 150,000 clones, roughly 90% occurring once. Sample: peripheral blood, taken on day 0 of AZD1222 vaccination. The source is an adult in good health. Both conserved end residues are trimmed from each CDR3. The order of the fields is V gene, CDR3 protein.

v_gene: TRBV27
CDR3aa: ASSPRTGGAYNSPLH

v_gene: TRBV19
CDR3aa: ASSMWMGVGTEAF

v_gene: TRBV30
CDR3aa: AWSPGYNEQF

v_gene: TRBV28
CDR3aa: ASRGLGQEIYEQY

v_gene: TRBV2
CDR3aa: ASRGDRVIANYGYT

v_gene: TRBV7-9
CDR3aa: ASSAPGAFSATNEKLF

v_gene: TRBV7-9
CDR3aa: ASSLALKGTDTQY

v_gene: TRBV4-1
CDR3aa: ASSQEDRGRHGGGGYT

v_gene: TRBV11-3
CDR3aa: ASSPGWNIETRTVEAF

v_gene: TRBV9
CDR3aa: ASSVAADYNSPLH

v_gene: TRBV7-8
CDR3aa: ASSQGLSTEAF

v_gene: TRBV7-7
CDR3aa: ASSLGTGDNEQY

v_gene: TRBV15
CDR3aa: ATSRDRGEGTEAF

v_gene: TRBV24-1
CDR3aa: ATSGVSATDTQY

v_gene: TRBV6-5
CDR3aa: ASSPVAGGPGVQF

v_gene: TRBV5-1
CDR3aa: ASSFGGASTDTQY

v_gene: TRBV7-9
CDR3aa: AIDPTWDSYEQY

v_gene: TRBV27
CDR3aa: ASSLWGRFPNTEAF

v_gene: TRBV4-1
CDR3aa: ASSPQSQGRTNQPQH

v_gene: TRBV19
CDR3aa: ASSSGPSLYEQY

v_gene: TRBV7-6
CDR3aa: ASSWQGSSGNTIY

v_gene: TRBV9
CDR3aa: ASSVAAGGQETQY

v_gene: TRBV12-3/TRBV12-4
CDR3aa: ASTTTWGEAF

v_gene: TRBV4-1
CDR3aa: ASSPGLQLTNEQF

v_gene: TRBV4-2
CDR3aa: ASSLSHRDRAYNEQF

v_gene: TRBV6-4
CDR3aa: ASSRTGGYTGELF

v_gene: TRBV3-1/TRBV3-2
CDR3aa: ASSQAPPGISSGETQY

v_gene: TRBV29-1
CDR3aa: SVAPGDTEAF

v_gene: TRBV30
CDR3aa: AWSDRDRGEQY

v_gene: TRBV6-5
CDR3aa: ATSPPAVGELF

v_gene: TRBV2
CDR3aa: ASSEVPGQGAAGELF

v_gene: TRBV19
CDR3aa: ASSPSGGYRATKNIQY

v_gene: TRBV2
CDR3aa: ASSEMVGGNTIY

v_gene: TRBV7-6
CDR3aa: ASSLGPGYPGNTIY

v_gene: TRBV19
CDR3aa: ASSMDRTGGDEAF

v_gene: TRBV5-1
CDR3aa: ASSLTGGRGEQY

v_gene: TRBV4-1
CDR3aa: ASSQQDTLYNSPLH

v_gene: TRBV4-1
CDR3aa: ASSQTGDANEKLF

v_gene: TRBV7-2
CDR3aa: ASRRPPQETQY

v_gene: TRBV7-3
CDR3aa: ASSPPPSGRYNEQF

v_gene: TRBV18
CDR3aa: ASSTDNSNQPQH

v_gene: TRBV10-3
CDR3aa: ATGTGGEGYT

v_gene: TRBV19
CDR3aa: ASTMGLGRWNGYT

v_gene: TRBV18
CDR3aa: ASSLGQTNRETQY

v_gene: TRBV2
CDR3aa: ASSDRGTEAF

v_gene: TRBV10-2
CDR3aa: ASSESMGNTEAF

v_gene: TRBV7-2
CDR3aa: ASSPGQGAEKLF

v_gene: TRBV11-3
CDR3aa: ASSLGNRTTKWGTYEQY

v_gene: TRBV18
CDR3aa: ASSPRTASEAF

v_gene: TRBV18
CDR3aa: ASSPFARGGSGSNQPQH

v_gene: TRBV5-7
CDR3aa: ASSLAGRHYGYT

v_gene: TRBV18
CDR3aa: ASSPLLPDNTGELF

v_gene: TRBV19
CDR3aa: ASSISRDETQY